These T cell receptor beta chains were read from a single sample in a study of blood T cell repertoires in COVID-19. Sequenced by immunoSEQ multiplex PCR; TCRdb stores in-frame clones only, minus some. The sample lists 220,000 or so clones; 88% were seen once. The sample consisted of PBMCs or T cells enriched from blood (not recorded which). The receptor source for this set is a woman aged 45 to 65 with acute COVID-19. CDR3s include the opening cysteine and the closing phenylalanine or tryptophan. The order of the fields is J gene, D gene, V gene, clone size, CDR3 protein, CDR3 DNA. A D gene is named only where the DNA matches it firmly. Size values are once, few and many counts, or a class for expanded clones, and some rows have none.

>TRBJ1-5|NA|TRBV30|NA
CAWSVQNSNQPQHF
TGTGCCTGGAGTGTACAGAATAGCAATCAGCCCCAGCATTTT
>TRBJ1-1|NA|TRBV6-2/TRBV6-3|NA
CASSPDKGIDRAEAFF
TGTGCCAGCAGCCCGGACAAGGGTATCGATAGGGCTGAAGCTTTCTTT
>TRBJ1-2|NA|TRBV27|NA
CASSLGAGAMDGYTF
TGTGCCAGCAGTTTAGGGGCAGGGGCAATGGATGGCTACACCTTC
>TRBJ2-7|TRBD2|TRBV4-3|NA
CASSQRLAGGPGYEQYF
TGCGCCAGCAGCCAACGACTAGCGGGAGGTCCAGGCTACGAGCAGTACTTC
>TRBJ1-6|NA|TRBV9|NA
CASGRGGGNRDSPLHF
TGTGCCAGCGGGCGGGGAGGGGGGAATCGTGATTCACCCCTCCACTTT
>TRBJ1-5|TRBD1|TRBV5-5|few
CASSLIWDRGLQPQHF
TGTGCCAGCAGCTTGATTTGGGACAGGGGGCTTCAGCCCCAGCATTTT
>TRBJ2-7|NA|TRBV27|NA
CASSQVEGYEQYF
TGTGCCAGCAGTCAGGTGGAAGGTTACGAGCAGTACTTC
>TRBJ2-7|NA|TRBV18|NA
CASSPRVRGREQYF
TGTGCCAGCTCACCACGGGTTCGGGGAAGGGAGCAGTACTTC
>TRBJ2-1|NA|TRBV30|NA
CAWSRLYNEQFF
TGTGCCTGGAGTAGACTATACAATGAGCAGTTCTTC
>TRBJ2-7|TRBD1|TRBV5-1|NA
CASSSPGTGGYEQYF
TGCGCCAGCAGCTCACCCGGGACAGGGGGATACGAGCAGTACTTC
>TRBJ1-1|NA|TRBV5-1|NA
CASSLSRTAEAFF
TGCGCCAGCAGCTTGTCCCGGACAGCTGAAGCTTTCTTT
>TRBJ2-7|NA|TRBV6-5|NA
CAGWGGSSYEQYF
TGTGCCGGGTGGGGGGGCAGCTCCTACGAGCAGTACTTC
>TRBJ1-5|NA|TRBV6-6|few
CASSSGTFNQPQHF
TGTGCCAGCAGTTCCGGGACATTCAATCAGCCCCAGCATTTT
>TRBJ1-2|NA|TRBV23-1|NA
CASSQSETGQTYGYTF
TGCGCCAGCAGTCAATCGGAGACAGGACAGACCTATGGCTACACCTTC
>TRBJ1-4|NA|TRBV27|NA
CASTTRGTNEKLFF
TGTGCCAGCACCACTCGGGGTACTAATGAAAAACTGTTTTTT
>TRBJ2-7|TRBD1|TRBV4-1|NA
CASIALPDFEGAASYEQYF
TGCGCCAGCATAGCACTTCCCGACTTCGAGGGGGCCGCCTCCTACGAGCAGTACTTC
>TRBJ2-1|NA|TRBV18|NA
CASSPTRDSYNEQFF
TGTGCCAGCTCACCAACCCGGGACTCCTACAATGAGCAGTTCTTC
>TRBJ1-6|NA|TRBV27|NA
CASSLTRRYNSPLHF
TGTGCCAGCAGTTTAACCAGGCGCTATAATTCACCCCTCCACTTT
>TRBJ1-4|TRBD1|TRBV7-9|NA
CASSFQGASEKLFF
TGTGCCAGCAGCTTCCAGGGGGCGTCTGAAAAACTGTTTTTT
>TRBJ1-1|TRBD1|TRBV25-1|NA
CASMDREPPNTEAFF
TGTGCCAGCATGGACAGGGAGCCTCCGAACACTGAAGCTTTCTTT
>TRBJ2-1|TRBD2|TRBV7-3|NA
CASSLYPSGRVGDEQFF
TGTGCCAGCAGCTTATATCCTAGCGGGAGGGTGGGCGATGAGCAGTTCTTC
>TRBJ1-4|TRBD1|TRBV28|NA
CASSKGQGNEKLFF
TGTGCCAGCAGTAAGGGACAGGGGAATGAAAAACTGTTTTTT
>TRBJ1-2|TRBD1|TRBV6-5|NA
CASSPTYRGGYTF
TGTGCCAGCAGTCCGACCTACAGGGGCGGCTACACCTTC
>TRBJ1-2|NA|TRBV5-1|NA
CASSRREESYGYTF
TGCGCCAGCAGCCGCAGGGAGGAGAGCTATGGCTACACCTTC
>TRBJ2-2|TRBD2|TRBV27|NA
CASSLASGYTGELFF
TGTGCCAGCAGTTTAGCTAGCGGTTACACCGGGGAGCTGTTTTTT
>TRBJ2-7|NA|TRBV28|NA
CASRSTASSYEQYF
TGTGCCAGCAGGTCGACAGCTAGCTCCTACGAGCAGTACTTC
>TRBJ1-2|TRBD1|TRBV5-1|NA
CASSSVTGTGPYGYTF
TGCGCCAGCAGCTCTGTTACCGGGACAGGGCCCTATGGCTACACCTTC
>TRBJ1-1|TRBD1|TRBV18|large
CASSPTGDTEAFF
TGTGCCAGCTCACCGACAGGGGACACTGAAGCTTTCTTT
>TRBJ2-5|TRBD2|TRBV3-1/TRBV3-2|NA
CASLQRGGLETQYF
TGTGCGTCACTCCAGCGCGGGGGTTTAGAGACCCAGTACTTC
>TRBJ1-2|NA|TRBV5-4|NA
CASSEIEGRGYTF
TGTGCCAGCAGCGAAATAGAGGGTAGGGGCTACACCTTC
>TRBJ2-3|NA|TRBV19|NA
CASSEGTTSADTQYF
TGTGCCAGTAGTGAGGGAACAACTAGTGCAGATACGCAGTATTTT
>TRBJ1-2|NA|TRBV27|NA
CASRARGVGRNYGYTF
TGTGCCAGCAGGGCACGGGGTGTAGGGCGGAACTATGGCTACACCTTC
>TRBJ2-1|TRBD2|TRBV7-3|NA
CASSPRRGSAYNEQFF
TGTGCCAGCAGCCCACGCCGCGGGAGTGCCTACAATGAGCAGTTCTTC
>TRBJ2-5|TRBD2|TRBV3-1/TRBV3-2|NA
CASSPRLGTSGSRTQYF
TGTGCCAGCAGCCCCCGACTGGGGACTAGCGGGAGTCGGACCCAGTACTTC
>TRBJ2-3|NA|TRBV27|NA
CASSSNRVRTDTQYF
TGTGCCAGCAGTTCCAACAGGGTAAGGACAGATACGCAGTATTTT
>TRBJ2-1|TRBD2|TRBV2|NA
CASVSGGRLSYNEQFF
TGTGCCAGCGTGTCGGGAGGCCGCCTCTCCTACAATGAGCAGTTCTTC
>TRBJ1-1|NA|TRBV24-1|once
CATSDSQGINTEAFF
TGTGCCACCAGTGATTCCCAGGGCATAAACACTGAAGCTTTCTTT
>TRBJ1-2|TRBD1|TRBV7-2|NA
CASSTRQGVSYGYTF
TGTGCCAGCAGCACTCGACAGGGTGTGTCCTATGGCTACACCTTC
>TRBJ2-1|TRBD2|TRBV6-6|many
CASSLHGTSGTSYNEQFF
TGTGCCAGCAGTCTCCACGGGACTAGCGGGACCTCCTACAATGAGCAGTTCTTC
>TRBJ2-2|TRBD2|TRBV27|NA
CASSLSRLAEGSLGELFF
TGTGCCAGCAGTTTATCACGACTAGCGGAGGGCTCCCTCGGGGAGCTGTTTTTT
>TRBJ1-6|NA|TRBV6-5|NA
CASSPNLLPGSPLHF
TGTGCCAGCAGTCCAAACCTACTCCCAGGTTCACCCCTCCACTTT
>TRBJ2-1|TRBD2|TRBV11-2|NA
CASSLDPHDETSGRYSEQFF
TGTGCCAGCAGCTTAGATCCCCACGATGAGACTAGCGGGAGGTACAGTGAGCAGTTCTTC
>TRBJ2-2|NA|TRBV2|NA
CASRAGSESGELFF
TGTGCCAGCAGGGCCGGGAGTGAGTCAGGGGAGCTGTTTTTT
>TRBJ1-2|TRBD1|TRBV29-1|NA
CSALTGDSAYGYTF
TGCAGCGCCTTGACAGGGGATAGCGCCTATGGCTACACCTTC
>TRBJ1-2|TRBD1|TRBV5-6|NA
CASSGGQRNYGYTF
TGTGCCAGCAGCGGGGGACAGCGCAACTATGGCTACACCTTC
>TRBJ2-7|TRBD2|TRBV7-2|NA
CASSLESNSGSYEQYF
TGTGCCAGCAGCTTAGAGAGTAATAGCGGGAGCTACGAGCAGTACTTC
>TRBJ1-1|NA|TRBV27|few
CASSLRQGFTEAFF
TGTGCCAGCAGTTTGAGGCAGGGGTTCACTGAAGCTTTCTTT
>TRBJ1-3|NA|TRBV5-4|NA
CASSLSQGSGNTIYF
TGTGCCAGCAGCTTATCCCAGGGGTCCGGAAACACCATATATTTT
>TRBJ2-7|TRBD2|TRBV4-1|NA
CASSPFSGSVDF
TGCGCCAGCAGCCCTTTTAGCGGGAGCGTTGACTTC
>TRBJ1-2|NA|TRBV5-6|NA
CASSSTNRVLQGYTF
TGTGCCAGCAGCTCCACTAACCGGGTCCTTCAAGGCTACACCTTC